The 8 T cell receptor beta chains below all came from one sample that was sequenced in a study of Graves' ophthalmopathy and Graves' hyperthyroidism. Researchers took RNA transcripts and amplified TCR beta CDR3 regions from them. HTBI-primed RT-PCR formed the first round, and a multiplex PCR formed the second. TCRdb passed the multiplex PCR reads through MiXCR, listing each CDR3 protein once. The sample holds 350,000 or so distinct CDR3 sequences, 17% seen once. Sample: peripheral blood. These receptors all come from an adult man with Graves' ophthalmopathy.

This clonotype was recorded many times. This chain uses TRBV6-1 with TRBJ1-1; D possibly corresponds to TRBD1 (5 bases). This CDR3 has 13 residues. Germline V gene sequence: CDR1 MNHNS, CDR2 SASEGT. Trimming cost V 6 bases and J 10 bases, with 18 bases left between them. The DNA of the CDR3 is TGTGCCAGCAGACTAAGTCGGGGGTACGGAGCTTTCTTT. It yields the protein CASRLSRGYGAFF.

This clonotype was counted ten times or more. The V and J genes are TRBV6-2 or TRBV6-3 and TRBJ1-6, with TRBD1 matching over 8 bases. This CDR3 has 15 residues. CDR1 is MNHEY, CDR2 SVGEGT, per germline. V dropped 2 bases and J dropped 10; count of bases not matched to a gene: 7. CDR3 nucleotides: TGTGCCAGCAGTTACGGCCAGGGGGCTTACTCACCCCTCCACTTT. Amino acid sequence: CASSYGQGAYSPLHF.

This clonotype was picked up many times. This chain joins TRBV24-1 and TRBJ1-2; no reliable D call. Trimming stripped 1 base from V and 9 bases from J, with 23 bases between. The CDR3 sequence is 17 residues long. Germline V lookup: CDR1 KGHDR, CDR2 SFDVKD. CDR3 nucleotide sequence: TGTGCCACCAGTGATTTTGCCCTCGGGGTAGGCTTGAATAGCTACACCTTC. Translation: CATSDFALGVGLNSYTF.

This clonotype was counted only a few times. The CDR3 here is CASSYGGGAGNTIYF. The CDR3 region has the DNA TGTGCCAGCAGTTACGGGGGGGGTGCTGGAAACACCATATATTTT. The rearrangement links TRBV6-5 to TRBJ1-3, with a weak D call TRBD1 (5 bases). The V end was cut by 2 bases, the J end by 2 bases, with 10 bases between. Germline CDR1 is MNHEY and CDR2 is SVGAGI. This CDR3 region has 15 residues.

Ten or more counts support this clonotype. The chain employs TRBV12-3 or TRBV12-4 and TRBJ1-1; D perhaps matches TRBD1 (5 bases). Trimming cost V 5 bases and J 1 base, with 11 bases left between them. This CDR3 has 14 residues. The CDR3 region is CASSPQVWNTEAFF. In nucleotides, the CDR3 is TGTGCCAGCAGTCCACAGGTCTGGAACACTGAAGCTTTCTTT.

The chain carries TRBV6-1 and TRBJ1-1, with D possibly matching TRBD1 (5 bases). Germline lookup yields CDR1 MNHNS and CDR2 SASEGT. The CDR3 has 12 residues. V was cut by 11 bases and J by 6 bases, with 16 bases left in between. CDR3 sequence reads: CAGPSGSSEAFF. The CDR3 nucleotides are TGTGCCGGACCCTCAGGGTCTTCTGAAGCTTTCTTT.

This clonotype was found many times. The genes are TRBV3-1 and TRBJ2-5, with 7 bases lining up with TRBD1. After removal of 1 base from V and 2 bases from J, the junction contained 4 bases not matched to a gene. The CDR3 loop spans 15 amino acids. The V gene's germline CDR1 is LGHDT and CDR2 YNNKEL (reference sequence). CDR3 DNA sequence: TGTGCCAGCAGCCAAGGGACAGGAAGACAAGAGACCCAGTACTTC. This sequence encodes CASSQGTGRQETQYF.

This clonotype was seen ten or more times. The V gene is TRBV12-3 or TRBV12-4, the J gene TRBJ1-2; 12 nucleotides line up with TRBD1. The CDR3 covers 15 residues. Trimming at V came to 5 bases and at J to 7 bases, leaving 8 bases not matched to a gene. The CDR3 region has the DNA TGTGCCAGCAGTCCCGCCGGGACAGGGGGCTTTGGCTACACCTTC. This codes for CASSPAGTGGFGYTF.